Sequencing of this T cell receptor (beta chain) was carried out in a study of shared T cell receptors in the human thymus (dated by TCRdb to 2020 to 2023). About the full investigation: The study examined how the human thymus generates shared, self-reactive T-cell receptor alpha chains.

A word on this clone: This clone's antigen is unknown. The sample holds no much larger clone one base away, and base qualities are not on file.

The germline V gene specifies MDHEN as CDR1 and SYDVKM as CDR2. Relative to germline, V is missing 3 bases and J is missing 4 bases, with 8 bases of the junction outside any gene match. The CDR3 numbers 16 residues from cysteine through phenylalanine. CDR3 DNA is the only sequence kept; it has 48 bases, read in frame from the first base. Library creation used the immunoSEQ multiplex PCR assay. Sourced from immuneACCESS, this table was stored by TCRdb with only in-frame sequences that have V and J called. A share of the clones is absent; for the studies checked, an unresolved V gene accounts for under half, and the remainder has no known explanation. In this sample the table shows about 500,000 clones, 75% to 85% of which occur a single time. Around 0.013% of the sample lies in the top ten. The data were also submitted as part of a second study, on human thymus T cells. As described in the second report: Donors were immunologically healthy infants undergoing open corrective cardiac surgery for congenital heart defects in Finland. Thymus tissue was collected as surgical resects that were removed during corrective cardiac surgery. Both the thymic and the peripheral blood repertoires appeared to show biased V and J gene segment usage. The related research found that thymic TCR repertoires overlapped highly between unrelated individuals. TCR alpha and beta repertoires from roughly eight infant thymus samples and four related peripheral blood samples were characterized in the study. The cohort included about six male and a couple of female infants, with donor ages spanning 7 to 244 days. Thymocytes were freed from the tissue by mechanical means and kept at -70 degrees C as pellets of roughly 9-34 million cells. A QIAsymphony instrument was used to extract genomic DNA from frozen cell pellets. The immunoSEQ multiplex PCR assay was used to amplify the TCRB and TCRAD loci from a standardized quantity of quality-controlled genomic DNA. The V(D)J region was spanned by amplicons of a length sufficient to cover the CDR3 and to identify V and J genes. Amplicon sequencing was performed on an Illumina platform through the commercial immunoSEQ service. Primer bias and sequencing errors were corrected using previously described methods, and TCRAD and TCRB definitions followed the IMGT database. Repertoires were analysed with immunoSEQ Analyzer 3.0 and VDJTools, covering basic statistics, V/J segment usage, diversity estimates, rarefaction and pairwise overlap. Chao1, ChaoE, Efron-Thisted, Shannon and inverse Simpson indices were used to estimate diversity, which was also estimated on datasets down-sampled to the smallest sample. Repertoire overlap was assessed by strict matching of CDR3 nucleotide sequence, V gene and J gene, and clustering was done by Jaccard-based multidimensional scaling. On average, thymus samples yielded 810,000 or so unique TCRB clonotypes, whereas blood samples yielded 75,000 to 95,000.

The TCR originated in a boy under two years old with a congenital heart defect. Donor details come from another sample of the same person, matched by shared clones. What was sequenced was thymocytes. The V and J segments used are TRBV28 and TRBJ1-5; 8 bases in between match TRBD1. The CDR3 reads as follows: CASSLKRQGLNQPQHF. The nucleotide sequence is TGTGCCAGCAGTTTGAAGAGACAGGGGCTTAATCAGCCCCAGCATTTT.